These 9 T cell receptor beta chains originate from one sample sequenced in a study of somatic mutations in cytotoxic T cells in rheumatoid arthritis. The repertoire was sequenced with immunoSEQ multiplex PCR; TCRdb's copy has only in-frame clones and lacks some. The data hold tens of thousands of clones, with around 84% observed a single time. The sequencing sample was made of CD8+ T cells sorted from blood. Receptor source: an adult with rheumatoid arthritis.

V is TRBV27 and J is TRBJ2-2; D not certain. Trimming stripped 4 bases from V and 5 bases from J, with 5 bases between. Germline-derived CDR1 and CDR2 are MNHEY and SMNVEV (reference sequence). There are 12 residues in the CDR3. The CDR3 DNA follows: TGTGCCAGCAGTTCTCAAACCGGGGAGCTGTTTTTT. Translated, it gives CASSSQTGELFF.

The chain has TRBV13 and TRBJ2-3; 9 nucleotides line up with TRBD2. Trimming removed 5 bases from V and 3 bases from J; junction bases left unmatched: 6. CDR1 and CDR2 (germline): PRHDT, FYEKMQ (reference sequence). CDR3 length: 15 residues. CDR3 sequence reads: CASSRRLAVTDTQYF. In nucleotides, the CDR3 is TGTGCCAGCAGCCGACGACTAGCGGTAACAGATACGCAGTATTTT.

This clone appeared once. J is TRBJ2-3 and V is TRBV6-5; weak D call: TRBD2 (7 bases). Looked up from germline, CDR1 is MNHEY and CDR2 is SVGAGI. The CDR3 sequence is 13 residues long. V lost 8 bases, J lost 4 bases, and 13 bases lay in between. The CDR3 DNA reads TGTGCCAGCGGGGGGGCGGGACCAGATACGCAGTATTTT. This encodes CASGGAGPDTQYF.

The rearrangement links TRBV6-4 to TRBJ2-3; the match to TRBD2 covers 8 bases. The CDR3 spans 17 residues. With 8 bases clipped from V and 0 bases from J, the junction kept 13 bases outside the gene matches. The V gene's germline CDR1 is MRHNA and CDR2 SNTAGT. CDR3 bases: TGTGCCAGCGCCTGCGTTTATAGCGGGAAAAGCACAGATACGCAGTATTTT. Amino acid sequence: CASACVYSGKSTDTQYF.

The chain has TRBV13 and TRBJ1-6; D gene unclear. There are 14 residues in the CDR3. Deletions cut 5 bases from V and 7 bases from J, with 12 bases between. Germline assignment: CDR1 PRHDT and CDR2 FYEKMQ (reference sequence). CDR3 protein: CASSTGLVNSPLHF. Written as DNA, the CDR3 is TGTGCCAGCAGCACCGGACTTGTGAATTCACCCCTCCACTTT.

The chain couples TRBV4-1 to TRBJ2-2; perhaps TRBD2 as D (6 bases). This CDR3 has 15 residues. The ends were cut back, 4 bases at V and 3 bases at J, with 12 bases in the middle. Germline values: CDR1 MGHRA, CDR2 YSYEKL. The CDR3 nucleotides read TGCGCCAGCAGCCGACGGACTACCTACACCGGGGAGCTGTTTTTT. This codes for CASSRRTTYTGELFF.

The chain employs TRBV13 and TRBJ1-1; a weak D match, TRBD1 (6 bases). Trimming cost V 0 bases and J 0 bases, with 20 bases left between them. Germline assignment: CDR1 PRHDT and CDR2 FYEKMQ (reference sequence). CDR3 size: 19 residues. The CDR3 region is CASSLGQGKLGIMNTEAFF. The CDR3 DNA reads as TGTGCCAGCAGCTTAGGACAGGGAAAATTGGGAATCATGAACACTGAAGCTTTCTTT.

The sample holds one count of this clone. The chain has TRBV27 and TRBJ1-2, with 7 bases lining up with TRBD1. The germline CDR1 and CDR2 sequences are MNHEY and SMNVEV (reference sequence). The V and J ends lost 4 bases and 10 bases, in that order; junction bases with no gene match: 6. The CDR3 consists of 12 residues. DNA of the CDR3: TGTGCCAGCAGTTCCTCCGGGACAGCCTACACCTTC. Amino acids: CASSSSGTAYTF.

The rearrangement uses TRBV10-2 and TRBJ2-1, with 9 nucleotides matching TRBD2. V lost 6 bases, J lost 0 bases, and 3 bases stayed unmatched. The CDR3 totals 15 residues. CDR1 and CDR2 from the germline V gene are WSHSY and SAAADI. This CDR3 is CASSNSGGSYNEQFF. For the CDR3, the DNA is TGCGCCAGCAGCAATAGCGGGGGCTCCTACAATGAGCAGTTCTTC.